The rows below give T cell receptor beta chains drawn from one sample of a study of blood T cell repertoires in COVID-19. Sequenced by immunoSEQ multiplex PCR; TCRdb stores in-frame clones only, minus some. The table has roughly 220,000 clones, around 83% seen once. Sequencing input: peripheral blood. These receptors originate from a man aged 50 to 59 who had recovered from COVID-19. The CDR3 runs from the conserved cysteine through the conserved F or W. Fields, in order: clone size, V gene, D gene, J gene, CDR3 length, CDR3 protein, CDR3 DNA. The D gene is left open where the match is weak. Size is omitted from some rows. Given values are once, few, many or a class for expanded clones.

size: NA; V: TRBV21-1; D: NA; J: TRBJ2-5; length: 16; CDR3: CASSRQDSGQGETQYF; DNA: TGTGCCAGCAGCAGACAGGACTCGGGACAGGGAGAGACCCAGTACTTC
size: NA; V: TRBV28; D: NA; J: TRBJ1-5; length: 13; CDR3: CASRPPDISPQHF; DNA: TGTGCCAGCAGACCCCCGGACATTTCGCCCCAGCATTTT
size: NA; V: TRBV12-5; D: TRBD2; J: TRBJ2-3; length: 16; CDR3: CASGTTVSGIPDTQYF; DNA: TGTGCTAGTGGTACGACCGTTAGCGGGATTCCAGATACGCAGTATTTT
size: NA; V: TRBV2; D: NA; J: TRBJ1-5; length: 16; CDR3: CASSEAGSPGNQPQHF; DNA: TGTGCCAGCAGTGAAGCAGGGAGTCCCGGCAATCAGCCCCAGCATTTT
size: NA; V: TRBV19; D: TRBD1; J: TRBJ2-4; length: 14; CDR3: CASTDRDVKNIQYF; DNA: TGTGCCAGTACCGACAGGGACGTGAAAAACATTCAGTACTTC
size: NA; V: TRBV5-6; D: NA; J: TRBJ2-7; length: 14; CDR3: CASSFGGRPVEQYF; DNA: TGTGCCAGCAGCTTCGGTGGGAGGCCAGTCGAGCAGTACTTC
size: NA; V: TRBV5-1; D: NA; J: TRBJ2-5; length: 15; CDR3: CASSLASGAEETQYF; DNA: TGCGCCAGCAGCTTGGCTTCAGGGGCCGAGGAGACCCAGTACTTC
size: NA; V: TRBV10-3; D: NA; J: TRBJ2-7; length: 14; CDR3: CAISDGGNSYEQYF; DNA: TGTGCCATCAGTGACGGCGGAAACTCCTACGAGCAGTACTTC
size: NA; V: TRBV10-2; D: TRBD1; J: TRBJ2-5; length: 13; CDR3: CASSRDSQETQYF; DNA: TGCGCCAGCAGTCGGGACAGCCAAGAGACCCAGTACTTC
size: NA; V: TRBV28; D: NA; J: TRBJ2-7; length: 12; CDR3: CASSLSRREQYF; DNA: TGTGCCAGCAGTTTATCTAGGCGTGAGCAGTACTTC
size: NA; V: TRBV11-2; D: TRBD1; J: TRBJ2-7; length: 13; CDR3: CASSLDRTYEQYF; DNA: TGTGCCAGCAGTCTGGACAGGACCTACGAGCAGTACTTC
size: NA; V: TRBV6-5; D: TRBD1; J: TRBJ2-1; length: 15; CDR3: CASSRQGFSYNEQFF; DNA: TGTGCCAGCAGCCGACAGGGGTTTAGCTACAATGAGCAGTTCTTC
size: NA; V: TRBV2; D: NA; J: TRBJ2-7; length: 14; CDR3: CASSDRGLVSEQYF; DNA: TGTGCCAGCAGTGATAGGGGCCTAGTCTCCGAGCAGTACTTC
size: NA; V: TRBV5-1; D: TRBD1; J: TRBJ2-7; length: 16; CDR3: CASSPDRDRGGYEQYF; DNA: TGCGCCAGCAGCCCGGACCGGGACAGGGGAGGCTACGAGCAGTACTTC
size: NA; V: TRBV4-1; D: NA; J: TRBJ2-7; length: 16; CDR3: CASSRGQGPLGREQYF; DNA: TGCGCCAGCAGCCGAGGACAGGGCCCTCTCGGGAGGGAGCAGTACTTC
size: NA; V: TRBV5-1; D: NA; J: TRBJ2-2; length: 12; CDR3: CASTPYTGELFF; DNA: TGCGCCAGCACCCCCTACACCGGGGAGCTGTTTTTT
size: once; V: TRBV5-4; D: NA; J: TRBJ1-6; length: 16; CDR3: CASSPQGSRENSPLHF; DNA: TGTGCCAGCAGCCCACAGGGAAGTCGCGAGAATTCACCCCTCCACTTT
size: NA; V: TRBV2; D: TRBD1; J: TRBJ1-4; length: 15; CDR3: CASETGGGLNEKLFF; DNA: TGTGCCAGCGAAACAGGGGGCGGACTTAATGAAAAACTGTTTTTT
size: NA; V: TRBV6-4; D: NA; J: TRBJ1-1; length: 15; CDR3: CASSDGVDRNTEAFF; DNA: TGTGCCAGCAGTGACGGGGTTGACAGGAACACTGAAGCTTTCTTT
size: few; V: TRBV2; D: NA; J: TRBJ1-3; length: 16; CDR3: CASSREVFTSGNTIYF; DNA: TGTGCCAGCAGCAGGGAGGTCTTCACCTCTGGAAACACCATATATTTT
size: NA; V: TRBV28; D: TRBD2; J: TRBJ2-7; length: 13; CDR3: CASIDGRSYEQYF; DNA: TGTGCCAGCATTGACGGGAGGAGCTACGAGCAGTACTTC
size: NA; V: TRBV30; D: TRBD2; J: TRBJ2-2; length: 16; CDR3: CAWSRSGRVNTGELFF; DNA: TGTGCCTGGAGCCGTAGTGGGAGGGTGAACACCGGGGAGCTGTTTTTT
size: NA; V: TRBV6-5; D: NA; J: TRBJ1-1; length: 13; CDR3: CASGEFMNTEAFF; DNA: TGTGCCAGCGGAGAGTTCATGAACACTGAAGCTTTCTTT
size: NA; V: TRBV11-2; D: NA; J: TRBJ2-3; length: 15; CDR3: CASSPGPVGTDTQYF; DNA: TGTGCCAGCAGCCCAGGGCCGGTGGGCACAGATACGCAGTATTTT
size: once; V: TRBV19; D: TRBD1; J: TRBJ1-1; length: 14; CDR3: CASNVRGLGTEAFF; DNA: TGTGCCAGTAACGTCAGGGGGCTCGGCACTGAAGCTTTCTTT
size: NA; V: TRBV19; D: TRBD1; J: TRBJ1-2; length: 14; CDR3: CASRPGQLIYGYTF; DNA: TGTGCCAGTAGGCCGGGACAGCTCATCTATGGCTACACCTTC
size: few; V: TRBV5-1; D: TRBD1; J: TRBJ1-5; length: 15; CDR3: CASSPDRGEYQPQHF; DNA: TGCGCCAGCAGCCCAGACAGGGGGGAGTATCAGCCCCAGCATTTT
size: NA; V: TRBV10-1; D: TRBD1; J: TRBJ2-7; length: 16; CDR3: CASSDTGTGHSYEQYF; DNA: TGCGCCAGCAGTGATACCGGGACAGGACACTCCTACGAGCAGTACTTC
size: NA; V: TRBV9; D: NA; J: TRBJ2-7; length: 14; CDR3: CASSVDGTRGEQYF; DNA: TGTGCCAGCAGCGTAGACGGTACCCGGGGCGAGCAGTACTTC
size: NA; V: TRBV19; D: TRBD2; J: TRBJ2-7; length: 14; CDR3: CASSQLAGSYEQYF; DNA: TGTGCCAGTAGTCAACTAGCGGGTTCCTACGAGCAGTACTTC
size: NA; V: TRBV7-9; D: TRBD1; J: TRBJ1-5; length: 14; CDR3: CASSQGTGNQPQHF; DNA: TGTGCCAGCAGCCAGGGGACAGGGAATCAGCCCCAGCATTTT
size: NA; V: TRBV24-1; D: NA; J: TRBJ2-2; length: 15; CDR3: CATSESGANTGELFF; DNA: TGTGCCACCAGTGAGAGCGGAGCGAACACCGGGGAGCTGTTTTTT
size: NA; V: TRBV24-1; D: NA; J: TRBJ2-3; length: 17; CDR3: CATSGETAALGTDTQYF; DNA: TGTGCCACCAGTGGGGAGACCGCGGCGTTGGGCACAGATACGCAGTATTTT
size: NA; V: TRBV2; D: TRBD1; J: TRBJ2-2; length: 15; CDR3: CASSLQGLSTGELFF; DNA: TGTGCCAGCAGTCTACAGGGGTTGAGCACCGGGGAGCTGTTTTTT
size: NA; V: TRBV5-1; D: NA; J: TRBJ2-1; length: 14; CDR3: CASSLGYGFDGHFF; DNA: TGCGCCAGCAGCTTGGGATACGGGTTCGACGGTCACTTCTTC
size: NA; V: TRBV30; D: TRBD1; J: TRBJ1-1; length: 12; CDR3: CAWGGQGAEAFF; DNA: TGTGCCTGGGGCGGACAGGGGGCTGAAGCTTTCTTT
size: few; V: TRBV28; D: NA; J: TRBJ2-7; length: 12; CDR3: CASSYSSYEQYF; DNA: TGTGCCAGCAGTTATAGCTCCTACGAGCAGTACTTC
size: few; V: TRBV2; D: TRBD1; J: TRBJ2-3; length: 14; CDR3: CASSARQGLDTQYF; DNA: TGTGCCAGCAGTGCCCGACAGGGCCTAGATACGCAGTATTTT
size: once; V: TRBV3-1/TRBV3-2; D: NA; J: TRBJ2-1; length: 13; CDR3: CASTRQAGNEQFF; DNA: TGTGCCAGCACCCGGCAGGCTGGCAATGAGCAGTTCTTC
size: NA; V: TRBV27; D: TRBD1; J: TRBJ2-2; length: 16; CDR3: CASSVRTGGSTGELFF; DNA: TGTGCCAGCAGTGTACGGACAGGGGGGAGCACCGGGGAGCTGTTTTTT
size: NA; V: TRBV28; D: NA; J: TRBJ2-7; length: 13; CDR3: CACAGLIPYEQYF; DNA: TGTGCCTGCGCGGGGCTCATTCCCTACGAGCAGTACTTC
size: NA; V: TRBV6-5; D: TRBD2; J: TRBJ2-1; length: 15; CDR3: CASSYGGTSGNEQFF; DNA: TGTGCCAGCAGTTACGGCGGGACTAGCGGGAATGAGCAGTTCTTC
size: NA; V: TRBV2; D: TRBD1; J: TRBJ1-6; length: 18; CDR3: CASSAAGTGRSYNSPLHF; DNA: TGTGCCAGCAGTGCCGCCGGGACAGGGAGGTCCTATAATTCACCCCTCCACTTT
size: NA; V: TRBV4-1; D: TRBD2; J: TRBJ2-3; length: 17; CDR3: CASSPRSFSGLTDTQYF; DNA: TGCGCCAGCAGCCCCCGTAGTTTTAGCGGGTTAACAGATACGCAGTATTTT
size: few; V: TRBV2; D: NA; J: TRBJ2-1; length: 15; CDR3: CASRGYGSSYNEQFF; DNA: TGTGCCAGCAGGGGATACGGGAGCTCCTACAATGAGCAGTTCTTC
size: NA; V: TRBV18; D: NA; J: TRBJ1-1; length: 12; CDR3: CASSPSNTEAFF; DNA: TGTGCCAGCTCACCAAGCAACACTGAAGCTTTCTTT
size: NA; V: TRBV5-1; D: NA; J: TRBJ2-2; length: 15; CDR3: CASSTGGTNTGELFF; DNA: TGCGCCAGCAGCACCGGCGGTACGAACACCGGGGAGCTGTTTTTT
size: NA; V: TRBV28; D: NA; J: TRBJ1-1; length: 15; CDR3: CASSQGQTMNTEAFF; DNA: TGTGCCAGCAGTCAAGGACAGACCATGAACACTGAAGCTTTCTTT
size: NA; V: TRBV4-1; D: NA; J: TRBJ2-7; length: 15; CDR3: CASSPTTLLSYEQYF; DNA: TGCGCCAGCAGCCCCACGACTCTCCTCTCCTACGAGCAGTACTTC
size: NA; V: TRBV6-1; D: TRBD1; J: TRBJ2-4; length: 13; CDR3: CASSDKDRGSGYF; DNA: TGTGCCAGCAGTGATAAGGACAGGGGGTCAGGGTACTTC
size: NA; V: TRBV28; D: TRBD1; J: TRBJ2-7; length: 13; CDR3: CASSPRDSYEQYF; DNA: TGTGCCAGCAGCCCCCGGGACAGCTACGAGCAGTACTTC
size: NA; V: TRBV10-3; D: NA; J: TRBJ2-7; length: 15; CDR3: CAIGRLTRGSYEQYF; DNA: TGTGCCATCGGTAGGCTAACCAGGGGCTCCTACGAGCAGTACTTC